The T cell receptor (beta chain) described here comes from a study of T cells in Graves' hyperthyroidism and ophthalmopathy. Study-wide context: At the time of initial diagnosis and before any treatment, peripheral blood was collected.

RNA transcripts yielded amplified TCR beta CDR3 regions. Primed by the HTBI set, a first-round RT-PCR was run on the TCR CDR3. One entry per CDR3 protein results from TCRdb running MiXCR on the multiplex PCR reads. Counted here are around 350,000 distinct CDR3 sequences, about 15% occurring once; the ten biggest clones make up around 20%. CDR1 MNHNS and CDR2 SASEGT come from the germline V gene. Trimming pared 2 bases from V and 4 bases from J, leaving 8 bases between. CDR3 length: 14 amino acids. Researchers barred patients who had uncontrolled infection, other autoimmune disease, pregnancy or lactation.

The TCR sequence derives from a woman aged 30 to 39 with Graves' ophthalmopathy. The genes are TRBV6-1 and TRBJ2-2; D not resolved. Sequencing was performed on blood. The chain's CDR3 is CASSEQLTTGELFF. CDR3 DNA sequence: TGTGCCAGCAGTGAACAGTTAACCACCGGGGAGCTGTTTTTT.